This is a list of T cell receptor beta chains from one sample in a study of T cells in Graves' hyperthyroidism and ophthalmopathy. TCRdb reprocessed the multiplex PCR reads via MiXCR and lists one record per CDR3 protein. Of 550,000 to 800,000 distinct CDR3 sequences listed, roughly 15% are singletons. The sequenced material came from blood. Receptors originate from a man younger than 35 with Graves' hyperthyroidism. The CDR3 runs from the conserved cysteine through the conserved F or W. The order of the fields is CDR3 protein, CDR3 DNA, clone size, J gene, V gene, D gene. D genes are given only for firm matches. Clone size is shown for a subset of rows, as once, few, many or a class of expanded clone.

CDR3: CASSLERREEKLFF; DNA: TGTGCCAGCAGCTTAGAAAGAAGGGAGGAAAAACTGTTTTTT; size: .; J: TRBJ1-4; V: TRBV7-9; D: .
CDR3: CASSRVVGFAGANVLTF; DNA: TGCGCCAGCAGCCGGGTGGTTGGGTTTGCGGGGGCCAACGTCCTGACTTTC; size: .; J: TRBJ2-6; V: TRBV4-1; D: .
CDR3: CASSVDREGSTEAFF; DNA: TGCGCCAGCAGTGTCGACAGGGAGGGAAGCACTGAAGCTTTCTTT; size: many; J: TRBJ1-1; V: TRBV10-1; D: TRBD1
CDR3: CAISWGLAGLLQETQYF; DNA: TGTGCCATCAGCTGGGGACTAGCGGGACTACTACAAGAGACCCAGTACTTC; size: many; J: TRBJ2-5; V: TRBV10-3; D: TRBD2
CDR3: CASGPRDRGRNTEAFF; DNA: TGTGCTAGTGGCCCCCGGGACAGGGGAAGGAACACTGAAGCTTTCTTT; size: many; J: TRBJ1-1; V: TRBV12-5; D: TRBD1
CDR3: CASSITGAGYEQYF; DNA: TGTGCCAGTAGTATCACAGGGGCGGGGTACGAGCAGTACTTC; size: few; J: TRBJ2-7; V: TRBV19; D: .
CDR3: CASSQESTDTQYF; DNA: TGTGCCAGCAGCCAGGAATCTACAGATACGCAGTATTTT; size: .; J: TRBJ2-3; V: TRBV9; D: .
CDR3: CASSLKTGYEQYF; DNA: TGTGCCAGCAGTTTAAAGACGGGATACGAGCAGTACTTC; size: many; J: TRBJ2-7; V: TRBV28; D: .
CDR3: CSARDRHGTYEQYF; DNA: TGCAGTGCTAGAGATCGGCATGGCACCTACGAGCAGTACTTC; size: .; J: TRBJ2-7; V: TRBV20-1; D: .
CDR3: CASSFDRGWWETQYF; DNA: TGTGCCAGCAGCTTCGACAGGGGTTGGTGGGAGACCCAGTACTTC; size: many; J: TRBJ2-5; V: TRBV7-2; D: TRBD1
CDR3: CASSLAEANYGYTF; DNA: TGCGCCAGCAGCTTGGCGGAGGCGAACTATGGCTACACCTTC; size: .; J: TRBJ1-2; V: TRBV5-1; D: .
CDR3: CASSSSPASYEQYF; DNA: TGTGCCAGCAGTTCCTCGCCAGCCTCCTACGAGCAGTACTTC; size: many; J: TRBJ2-7; V: TRBV12-3/TRBV12-4; D: .
CDR3: CASSPKELNIQYF; DNA: TGTGCCAGCTCACCGAAGGAACTAAACATTCAGTACTTC; size: few; J: TRBJ2-4; V: TRBV18; D: .
CDR3: CASSRTLGVSGANVLTF; DNA: TGTGCCAGCAGCCGCACTTTGGGAGTATCTGGGGCCAACGTCCTGACTTTC; size: .; J: TRBJ2-6; V: TRBV14; D: .
CDR3: CASSEAPPGSYNEQFF; DNA: TGTGCCAGCAGTGAAGCGCCCCCGGGATCCTACAATGAGCAGTTCTTC; size: many; J: TRBJ2-1; V: TRBV2; D: .
CDR3: CSAREAGEQYF; DNA: TGCAGCGCCCGGGAAGCGGGCGAGCAGTACTTC; size: .; J: TRBJ2-7; V: TRBV29-1; D: .
CDR3: CASSPLGHTNTGELFF; DNA: TGTGCCAGCAGCCCATTGGGGCATACGAACACCGGGGAGCTGTTTTTT; size: .; J: TRBJ2-2; V: TRBV11-2; D: .
CDR3: CASSSGHLEYF; DNA: TGTGCCAGCAGTTCTGGACATTTAGAGTATTTT; size: few; J: TRBJ2-3; V: TRBV28; D: .
CDR3: CASSLTPGLAGGPNLRNEQFF; DNA: TGTGCCAGCAGCTTAACGCCGGGACTAGCGGGAGGTCCGAACCTCCGCAATGAGCAGTTCTTC; size: few; J: TRBJ2-1; V: TRBV7-9; D: TRBD2
CDR3: CSASYRSSYEQYF; DNA: TGCAGTGCTAGCTACAGATCCTCCTACGAGCAGTACTTC; size: few; J: TRBJ2-7; V: TRBV20-1; D: .
CDR3: CSARDWDGRSQETQYF; DNA: TGCAGTGCTAGAGATTGGGACGGGAGGTCCCAAGAGACCCAGTACTTC; size: many; J: TRBJ2-5; V: TRBV20-1; D: TRBD2
CDR3: CSARQRHDYQETQYF; DNA: TGCAGTGCTAGACAACGTCATGACTACCAAGAGACCCAGTACTTC; size: .; J: TRBJ2-5; V: TRBV20-1; D: .
CDR3: CAWTQGVAGVGETQYF; DNA: TGTGCCTGGACCCAAGGAGTAGCGGGAGTCGGGGAGACCCAGTACTTC; size: many; J: TRBJ2-5; V: TRBV30; D: TRBD2
CDR3: CASSWGGSGANVLTF; DNA: TGTGCCAGCAGCTGGGGCGGATCTGGGGCCAACGTCCTGACTTTC; size: many; J: TRBJ2-6; V: TRBV6-1; D: .